The 27 T cell receptor beta chains below come from one sample, sequenced in a study of control samples from healthy donors and cancer patients (TCRdb year 2020). The protocol used for the library was the immunoSEQ multiplex PCR assay. TCRdb limited this immuneACCESS table to in-frame rearrangements with V and J called. A share of clones is missing; checked studies link under half to unresolved V genes, and the rest is unexplained. The sample has some 200,000 clones on record, 80% to 95% of them singletons. The biggest ten clones account for more than 1.4% of the sample. The material sequenced was blood. These receptors were taken from a man aged 18 to 29 in good health.

The J gene is TRBJ2-1, the V gene TRBV7-6; TRBD2 agrees at 13 bases. There are 16 residues in the CDR3. V gave up 5 bases and J gave up 3 bases; unmatched junction bases: 4. Germline CDR1 SGHVS, CDR2 FNYEAQ. The CDR3 bases are TGTGCCAGCAGCCGACTAGCGGGGGGTAACTACAATGAGCAGTTCTTC. This encodes CASSRLAGGNYNEQFF.

The chain employs TRBV7-2 and TRBJ2-3, with D possibly called TRBD1 or TRBD2 (5 bases each). CDR3 length: 15 residues. CDR1 is SGHTA, CDR2 FQGNSA, per germline. V was shortened by 4 bases and J by 8 bases, with 19 bases between the two germline ends. The CDR3 loop is CASSSPGLGVATQYF. The CDR3 nucleotides are TGTGCCAGCAGCTCCCCCGGACTGGGGGTTGCTACGCAGTATTTT.

The CDR3 sequence: CASSRTTGSYNEQFF. Here the CDR3 DNA reads TGTGCCAGTAGTAGAACTACAGGGTCCTACAATGAGCAGTTCTTC. The chain carries TRBV19 and TRBJ2-1, with D possibly TRBD1 on 6 matching bases. V was trimmed by 4 bases and J by 1 base, leaving 11 bases between them. The CDR3 contains 15 residues. In germline, CDR1 is LNHDA, CDR2 SQIVND (reference sequence).

The V gene is TRBV7-6, the J gene TRBJ2-1; D call uncertain. The CDR3 is 12 amino acids. Trimming pared 5 bases from V and 8 bases from J, leaving 10 bases between. Germline lookup yields CDR1 SGHVS and CDR2 FNYEAQ. CDR3 protein: CASSHLSDEQFF. The CDR3 DNA sequence: TGTGCCAGCAGCCATTTGAGCGATGAGCAGTTCTTC. The variable domain in full, completed from reference TRBV7-6 and TRBJ2-1, reads GAGVSQSPRYKVTKRGQDVALRCDPISGHVSLYWYRQALGQGPEFLTYFNYEAQQDKSGLPNDRFSAERPEGSISTLTIQRTEQRDSAMYRCASSHLSDEQFFGPGTRLTVL.

The chain combines TRBV15 with TRBJ2-1; TRBD1 matches 10 bases. The V gene's germline CDR1 is LNHNV and CDR2 YYDKDF (reference sequence). V was pared by 3 bases and J by 7 bases, with 6 bases of the junction left unmatched. The CDR3 extends over 15 amino acids. CDR3 in DNA: TGTGCCACCAGCAGTCCGGGACAGGGGAAAAATGAGCAGTTCTTC. Translated, it gives CATSSPGQGKNEQFF.

The rearrangement joins TRBV9 to TRBJ2-1, with D tentatively TRBD1 (6 bases). CDR1 is SGDLS, CDR2 YYNGEE, per germline. Trimming shortened V by 6 bases and J by 3 bases, and 13 bases separated the two germline ends. This CDR3 has 14 residues. In DNA, the CDR3 is TGTGCCAGCAATGACGGGACACTCTACAATGAGCAGTTCTTC. It encodes CASNDGTLYNEQFF.

This chain connects TRBV27 to TRBJ1-4; no clear D gene. Germline V gives CDR1 MNHEY, CDR2 SMNVEV (reference sequence). The V and J ends lost 4 bases and 0 bases respectively, with 6 bases between them. The CDR3 length is 14 residues. CDR3 DNA sequence: TGTGCCAGCAGTTCAGTATCAACTAATGAAAAACTGTTTTTT. Its translation is CASSSVSTNEKLFF.

The rearrangement joins TRBV4-1 to TRBJ2-7, with D tentatively TRBD1 (5 bases). The ends were cut back, 8 bases at V and 7 bases at J, with 18 bases in the middle. CDR3 size: 13 residues. Germline V gene data show CDR1 as MGHRA and CDR2 as YSYEKL. The CDR3 protein is CASARSSQGEQYF. The CDR3 coding sequence is TGCGCCAGCGCGCGGAGCTCTCAGGGAGAGCAGTACTTC.

The chain uses TRBV9 and TRBJ2-1, with D maybe TRBD2 (5 bases). CDR1 is SGDLS and CDR2 is YYNGEE in the germline V gene. Between the trimmed V and J ends, which lost 4 bases and 0 bases, there was a span of 8 bases. This CDR3 spans 14 amino acids. CDR3 nucleotide sequence: TGTGCCAGCAGCCAGGACTCCTCCTACAATGAGCAGTTCTTC. Translation: CASSQDSSYNEQFF.

The gene calls are TRBV7-2 and TRBJ2-3; TRBD1 agrees at 9 bases. V lost 2 bases to trimming and J lost 5 bases; unmatched junction nucleotides: 8. This CDR3 comprises 16 residues. CDR1 and CDR2 (germline): SGHTA, FQGNSA. The CDR3 spells CASSLRDRVMGDTQYF. CDR3 DNA sequence: TGTGCCAGCAGCTTACGGGACAGGGTGATGGGAGATACGCAGTATTTT.

This clone has a single count. The chain joins TRBV28 to TRBJ2-7; D is ambiguous. Germline V lookup: CDR1 MDHEN, CDR2 SYDVKM. Trimming stripped 5 bases from V and 4 bases from J, with 9 bases between. There are 12 residues in the CDR3. Written as DNA, the CDR3 is TGTGCCAGCAGTAGGCGGCTATACGAGCAGTACTTC. It specifies CASSRRLYEQYF.

The V call is TRBV5-1, the J call TRBJ1-1; TRBD1 matches at 7 bases. The CDR3 is made up of 17 amino acids. Per germline, CDR1 SGHRS and CDR2 YFSETQ. V dropped 0 bases and J dropped 1; count of bases not matched to a gene: 9. The chain's CDR3 is CASSLAPTGVQNTEAFF. CDR3 bases: TGCGCCAGCAGCTTGGCCCCCACAGGGGTCCAGAACACTGAAGCTTTCTTT.

The chain couples TRBV3-1 (or the pseudogene TRBV3-2) to TRBJ2-7; 8 bases align to TRBD2. After removal of 4 bases from V and 2 bases from J, the junction contained 7 bases not matched to a gene. This CDR3 contains 15 residues. CDR1 and CDR2 (germline): LGHDT, YNNKEL (reference sequence). The DNA for the CDR3 is TGTGCCAGCAGCCGCCCGGGCGGGGGGCCCTACGAGCAGTACTTC. Translation: CASSRPGGGPYEQYF.

The CDR3 region has the DNA TGTGCCAGCAGCTTGGTGGCTCTTGGTGGCTACACCTTC. It codes for CASSLVALGGYTF. The chain employs TRBV5-4 and TRBJ1-2; D ambiguous. Germline V CDR1 and CDR2: SGHNT, YYREEE (reference sequence). CDR3 length: 13 residues. V lost 0 bases, J lost 7 bases, and 10 bases lay in between.

The gene calls are TRBV30 and TRBJ2-6; unclear D gene. The length of the CDR3 is 16 residues. Germline V gene sequence: CDR1 GTSNPN, CDR2 SVGIG (reference sequence). Trimming shortened V by 0 bases and J by 4 bases, and 13 bases separated the two germline ends. The CDR3, as DNA: TGTGCCTGGAGTGTACAAGTCCCCGGGGGGGCCAACGTCCTGACTTTC. Translating gives CAWSVQVPGGANVLTF.

The chain carries TRBV5-4 and TRBJ1-6; 9 bases line up with TRBD1. After removal of 0 bases from V and 10 bases from J, the junction contained 5 bases not matched to a gene. This CDR3 is 15 amino acids long. CDR1 and CDR2 (germline): SGHNT, YYREEE (reference sequence). Here the CDR3 reads CASSLGGQGGSPLHF. The CDR3, as DNA: TGTGCCAGCAGCTTGGGGGGACAGGGAGGCTCACCCCTCCACTTT.

There are a few counts of this clone. J is TRBJ2-3 and V is TRBV18; possible D gene TRBD2, 6 bases. There are 15 residues in the CDR3. Per the germline V gene, CDR1 is KGHSH and CDR2 is LQKENI. The germline V and J ends were trimmed by 3 bases and 5 bases, with 15 bases remaining between them. In DNA form, the CDR3 reads TGTGCCAGCTCACCCCAGGAGGGCGGTATAGATACGCAGTATTTT. As protein: CASSPQEGGIDTQYF.

This clone was picked up one time. The chain recombines TRBV6-5 with TRBJ2-5; no definite D call. Germline CDR1 reads MNHEY; CDR2 reads SVGAGI. V was clipped by 9 bases and J by 0 bases, with 17 bases between them. The CDR3 has 15 residues. CDR3 sequence (DNA): TGTGCCAGTGGCGTTTCGACTGCGTACCAAGAGACCCAGTACTTC. Protein product: CASGVSTAYQETQYF.

J is TRBJ1-3 and V is TRBV28; possibly TRBD1 for D (5 bases). Germline assignment: CDR1 MDHEN and CDR2 SYDVKM. V dropped 7 bases and J dropped 3 bases, with 16 bases sitting between them. CDR3 length: 15 amino acids. The CDR3: CASKRMGGFGNTIYF. CDR3 coding DNA: TGTGCCAGCAAAAGAATGGGGGGATTTGGAAACACCATATATTTT. Complete variable domain (other parts from reference TRBV28 and TRBJ1-3): DVKVTQSSRYLVKRTGEKVFLECVQDMDHENMFWYRQDPGLGLRLIYFSYDVKMKEKGDIPEGYSVSREKKERFSLILESASTNQTSMYLCASKRMGGFGNTIYFGEGSWLTVV.

This sequence joins TRBV29-1 and TRBJ1-2; the D gene is possibly TRBD1 (6 bases). CDR3 length: 12 residues. Germline CDR1 SQVTM, CDR2 ANQGSEA. Trimming removed 5 bases at V and 8 bases at J, with 15 bases between. In DNA, the CDR3 is TGCAGCGTTACTCGGGACACGAAGGGCTACACCTTC. This translates into CSVTRDTKGYTF.

The V and J genes are TRBV27 and TRBJ1-4; D possibly corresponds to TRBD1 (6 bases). CDR1 is MNHEY and CDR2 is SMNVEV in the germline V gene (reference sequence). The V end was cut by 5 bases, the J end by 5 bases, with 12 bases between. CDR3 length: 14 amino acids. The CDR3 loop is CASSTGKGNEKLFF. The CDR3 DNA is TGTGCCAGCAGTACAGGGAAAGGGAATGAAAAACTGTTTTTT.

The chain employs TRBV5-1 and TRBJ2-7; D gene ambiguous. The CDR3 runs 11 residues. Trimming shortened V by 5 bases and J by 7 bases, and 10 bases separated the two germline ends. Germline V CDR1 and CDR2: SGHRS, YFSETQ. The CDR3 sequence: CASSSDVEQYF. The CDR3 nucleotides are TGCGCCAGCAGTTCCGATGTGGAGCAGTACTTC.

J is TRBJ1-1 and V is TRBV5-1; D perhaps matches TRBD1 (6 bases). This CDR3 has 15 amino acids. CDR1 SGHRS and CDR2 YFSETQ come from the germline V gene. The V gene lost 2 bases and the J gene lost 5 bases, with 16 bases spanning the gap. CDR3 DNA: TGCGCCAGCAGCTTTTACACAGGGCTGGGAACTGAAGCTTTCTTT. Protein: CASSFYTGLGTEAFF.

The V gene is TRBV28, the J gene TRBJ1-1; D is possibly TRBD1 (6 bases). V was cut by 2 bases and J by 8 bases, with 21 bases left in between. The germline V gene encodes CDR1 MDHEN and CDR2 SYDVKM. The CDR3 covers 16 residues. Written as DNA, the CDR3 is TGTGCCAGCAGTTTAACTCGGACAGTCTTCGGGAAGGAAGCTTTCTTT. Amino acid sequence: CASSLTRTVFGKEAFF.

The V call is TRBV19, the J call TRBJ2-2; 7 positions agree with TRBD2. Germline CDR1 and CDR2: LNHDA and SQIVND (reference sequence). With 6 bases clipped from V and 8 bases from J, the junction kept 6 bases outside the gene matches. CDR3 length: 13 residues. The CDR3 DNA sequence: TGTGCCAGTAGGGGGAGGGGCATTGGGGAGCTGTTTTTT. This codes for CASRGRGIGELFF.

This rearrangement joins TRBV7-3 to TRBJ2-1, with 8 bases fitting TRBD2. Germline trimming cut 4 bases from V and 0 bases from J; bases unmatched to any gene: 5. CDR1 and CDR2 (germline): SGHTA, FQGTGA. This CDR3 has 16 amino acids. The CDR3 bases are TGTGCCAGCAGCTCTAGCGGGCTTACCTCCTACAATGAGCAGTTCTTC. It translates to CASSSSGLTSYNEQFF.

The V and J genes are TRBV18 and TRBJ2-2, with D possibly called TRBD1 or TRBD2 (6 bases each). Trimming removed 5 bases at V and 0 bases at J, with 16 bases between. The length of the CDR3 is 17 residues. In germline, CDR1 is KGHSH, CDR2 LQKENI. CDR3 DNA sequence: TGTGCCAGCTCAGGTTACGGGGGCCCTACGAACACCGGGGAGCTGTTTTTT. This sequence encodes CASSGYGGPTNTGELFF.